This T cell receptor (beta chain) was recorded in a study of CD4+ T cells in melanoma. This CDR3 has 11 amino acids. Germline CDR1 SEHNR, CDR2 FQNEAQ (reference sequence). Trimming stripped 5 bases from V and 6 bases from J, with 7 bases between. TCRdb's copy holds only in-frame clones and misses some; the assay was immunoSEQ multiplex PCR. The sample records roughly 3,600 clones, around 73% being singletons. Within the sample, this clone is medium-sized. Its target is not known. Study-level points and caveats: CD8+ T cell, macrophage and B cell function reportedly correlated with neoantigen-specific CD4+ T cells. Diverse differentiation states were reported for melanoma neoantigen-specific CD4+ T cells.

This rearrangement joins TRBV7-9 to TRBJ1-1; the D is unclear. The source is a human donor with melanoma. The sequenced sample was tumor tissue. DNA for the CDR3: TGTGCCAGCAGCGTACTAGCTGAAGCTTTCTTT. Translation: CASSVLAEAFF.